The 2 T cell receptor beta chains listed next were all sequenced from one sample in a study of control samples from healthy donors and cancer patients. This table comes from immunoSEQ multiplex PCR, and its TCRdb copy is limited to in-frame clones, with some not included. The table records over 100,000 clones, approximately 92% of them present only once. Sample: blood. The receptor set was obtained from a man in his forties in good health.

The gene calls are TRBV2 and TRBJ1-1; TRBD1 matches 8 bases. The CDR3 covers 13 residues. The J segment lost 1 base and the V segment lost 6 bases, leaving 1 base of the junction unmatched. Germline lookup yields CDR1 SNHLY and CDR2 FYNNEI. The CDR3: CASRTGENTEAFF. In DNA, the CDR3 is TGTGCCAGCAGGACAGGGGAGAACACTGAAGCTTTCTTT.

This sequence joins TRBV19 and TRBJ1-3; 9 nucleotides agree with TRBD1. With V trimmed by 5 bases and J by 0 bases, 5 bases remained unmatched. The CDR3 runs 16 residues. Germline-derived CDR1 and CDR2 are LNHDA and SQIVND (reference sequence). The DNA of the CDR3 is TGTGCCAGTAGTTATTTGGGACAGGGCTCTGGAAACACCATATATTTT. Translated, it gives CASSYLGQGSGNTIYF.